This passage covers 14 T cell receptor beta chains from one sample sequenced in a study of blood T cell repertoires in COVID-19 (TCRdb year 2020). Library construction relied on the immunoSEQ multiplex PCR assay. Entries here come from immuneACCESS through TCRdb and include only in-frame sequences with V and J called. Some clones fail to appear in such tables; in the studies checked, an unresolved V gene covers under half of the shortfall, and the cause of the remainder is unknown. The sample table lists approximately 230,000 clones, roughly 85% of them with a count of one. The ten largest clones add up to roughly 3% of the sample. The sequencing sample was made of peripheral blood. Receptors were obtained from a man younger than 30 with active or convalescent COVID-19.

This chain connects TRBV7-9 to TRBJ2-7; possibly TRBD1 for D (5 bases). The V end lost 4 bases, the J end lost 9 bases, and 13 bases lay between the germline ends. The germline V gene has CDR1 SEHNR and CDR2 FQNEAQ (reference sequence). The CDR3 spans 12 residues. The CDR3 loop reads CASSSGLLSQYF. CDR3 nucleotides: TGTGCCAGCAGCTCAGGGCTTTTGTCGCAGTACTTC.

The CDR3 loop reads CASSSSSAGGRETQYF. The DNA for the CDR3 is TGTGCCAGCAGCTCCAGCTCGGCGGGAGGTAGGGAGACCCAGTACTTC. V gene TRBV28 combines with J gene TRBJ2-5, with 8 positions matching TRBD2. Germline trimming cut 6 bases from V and 5 bases from J; bases unmatched to any gene: 14. The CDR3 covers 16 residues. Germline CDR1 MDHEN, CDR2 SYDVKM.

The chain couples TRBV2 to TRBJ2-5; a weak D match, TRBD1 (6 bases). The CDR3 extends over 11 amino acids. Looked up from germline, CDR1 is SNHLY and CDR2 is FYNNEI. Trimming took 10 bases from V and 5 from J, leaving 11 bases between them. CDR3: CATTGSETQYF. The CDR3 DNA is TGTGCCACCACAGGGTCTGAGACCCAGTACTTC.

The CDR3 sequence is CASRHQGARGNTIYF. CDR3 nucleotides: TGTGCCAGCAGGCATCAGGGGGCGCGCGGAAACACCATATATTTT. This rearrangement joins TRBV7-9 to TRBJ1-3; TRBD1 matches at 8 bases. The CDR3 is 15 amino acids. Trimming removed 6 bases from V and 4 bases from J; junction bases left unmatched: 8. CDR1 SEHNR and CDR2 FQNEAQ come from the germline V gene (reference sequence).

V gene TRBV28 combines with J gene TRBJ2-7; 11 nucleotides line up with TRBD2. Germline assignment: CDR1 MDHEN and CDR2 SYDVKM. This CDR3 spans 17 amino acids. V was clipped by 7 bases and J by 0 bases; unmatched bases: 11. The CDR3 bases are TGTGCCAGCACCCCCGGTGGACTAGCGGGCAGCTCCTACGAGCAGTACTTC. It translates to CASTPGGLAGSSYEQYF.

The chain recombines TRBV7-2 with TRBJ1-1; perhaps TRBD1 as D (6 bases). The CDR3 consists of 15 residues. Germline CDR1 reads SGHTA; CDR2 reads FQGNSA. V was pared by 4 bases and J by 0 bases, with 12 bases between. In DNA form, the CDR3 reads TGTGCCAGCAGCTCGCAGACAGGCATGAACACTGAAGCTTTCTTT. Protein: CASSSQTGMNTEAFF.

A remark on this clone: At the DNA level, this CDR3 is encoded by other sequences in the same sample as well. The chain employs TRBV5-1 and TRBJ2-3, with D maybe TRBD2 (6 bases). CDR1 and CDR2 from the germline V gene are SGHRS and YFSETQ. V lost 1 base, J lost 0 bases, and 9 bases lay in between. This CDR3 has 15 residues. CDR3 nucleotides: TGCGCCAGCAGCTTGTCAGGGACTAGCACAGATACGCAGTATTTT. Translating it yields CASSLSGTSTDTQYF.

The genes are TRBV4-3 and TRBJ1-6; D might be TRBD1 (5 bases). The CDR3 covers 15 residues. CDR1 is LGHNA and CDR2 is YSLEER in the germline V gene. Deletions cut 0 bases from V and 6 bases from J, with 9 bases between. The CDR3 reads CASSQEGEANSPLHF. The CDR3 coding sequence is TGCGCCAGCAGCCAAGAAGGGGAAGCTAATTCACCCCTCCACTTT.

The sample holds a few counts of this clone. This sequence joins TRBV28 and TRBJ1-1; TRBD1 aligns across 8 bases. Trimming took 4 bases from V and 5 from J; bases not matched to a gene: 6. Germline V gene sequence: CDR1 MDHEN, CDR2 SYDVKM. The CDR3 is 14 residues long. As DNA, the CDR3 is TGTGCCAGCAGTTCTGACAGGGGAAGGACTGAAGCTTTCTTT. Its translation: CASSSDRGRTEAFF.

This clone came up once. The CDR3 DNA reads as TGTGCCAGCAGTACAGTCCGAGCTGGTGCTAACTATGGCTACACCTTC. Amino acid sequence: CASSTVRAGANYGYTF. This sequence joins TRBV2 and TRBJ1-2, with D uncertain. Trimming cost V 5 bases and J 0 bases, with 16 bases left between them. Germline lookup yields CDR1 SNHLY and CDR2 FYNNEI. The CDR3 extends over 16 amino acids.

The CDR3 loop is CASSRRERGHTDTQYF. DNA for the CDR3: TGCGCCAGCAGCCGCCGGGAGCGGGGTCATACAGATACGCAGTATTTT. V gene TRBV5-1 combines with J gene TRBJ2-3, with 7 bases matching TRBD2. V shed 4 bases and J 3 bases; nucleotides not matched to a gene: 11. This CDR3 comprises 16 residues. Germline CDR1 is SGHRS and CDR2 is YFSETQ. The full variable domain, rest sourced from reference TRBV5-1 and TRBJ2-3, is KAGVTQTPRYLIKTRGQQVTLSCSPISGHRSVSWYQQTPGQGLQFLFEYFSETQRNKGNFPGRFSGRQFSNSRSEMNVSTLELGDSALYLCASSRRERGHTDTQYFGPGTRLTVL.

The CDR3 spells CASSSFRPGQILAKNIQYF. DNA of the CDR3: TGTGCCAGTAGTAGTTTCCGCCCGGGACAGATACTAGCCAAAAACATTCAGTACTTC. The chain uses TRBV19 and TRBJ2-4; TRBD1 agrees at 7 bases. CDR1 is LNHDA and CDR2 is SQIVND in the germline V gene (reference sequence). Losses at the gene ends were 4 bases for V and 0 bases for J; bases not matched to a gene: 15. The CDR3 runs 19 residues.

The CDR3 DNA follows: TGTGCCAGCAGCCAAGCGGCGAGCTCCTACAATGAGCAGTTCTTC. This translates into CASSQAASSYNEQFF. This chain links TRBV7-2 with TRBJ2-1; possibly TRBD2 for D (5 bases). The V gene lost 5 bases and the J gene lost 0 bases, with 11 bases spanning the gap. Looked up from germline, CDR1 is SGHTA and CDR2 is FQGNSA. The CDR3 is made up of 15 amino acids.

The chain uses TRBV6-5 and TRBJ1-1, with a possible D match to TRBD1 (6 bases). Germline assignment: CDR1 MNHEY and CDR2 SVGAGI. V gave up 0 bases and J gave up 11 bases, with 16 bases separating them. The CDR3 loop spans 14 amino acids. Written as DNA, the CDR3 is TGTGCCAGCAGTTACTCGAGGGGGGGAATTTCGGCTTTCTTT. Translation: CASSYSRGGISAFF.